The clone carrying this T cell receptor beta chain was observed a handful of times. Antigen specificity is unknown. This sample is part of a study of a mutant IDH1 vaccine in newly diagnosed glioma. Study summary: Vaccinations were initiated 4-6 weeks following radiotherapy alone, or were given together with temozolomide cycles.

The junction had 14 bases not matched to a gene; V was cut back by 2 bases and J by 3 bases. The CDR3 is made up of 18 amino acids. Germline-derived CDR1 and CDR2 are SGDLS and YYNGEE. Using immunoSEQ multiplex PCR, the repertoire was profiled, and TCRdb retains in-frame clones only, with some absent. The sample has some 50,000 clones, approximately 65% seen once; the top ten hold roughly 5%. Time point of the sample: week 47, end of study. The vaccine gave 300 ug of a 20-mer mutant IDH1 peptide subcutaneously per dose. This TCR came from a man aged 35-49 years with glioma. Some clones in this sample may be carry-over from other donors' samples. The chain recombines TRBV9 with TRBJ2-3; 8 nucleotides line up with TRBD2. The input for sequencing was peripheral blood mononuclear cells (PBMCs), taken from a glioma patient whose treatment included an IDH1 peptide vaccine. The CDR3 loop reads CASSVSPGGTRGTDTQYF. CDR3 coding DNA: TGTGCCAGCAGCGTCTCCCCTGGAGGGACTAGGGGTACAGATACGCAGTATTTT.